These 27 T cell receptor beta chains share one sample of origin, sequenced in a study of CD8 T cells in ankylosing spondylitis. TCRdb passed the 5' RACE reads through MiXCR, listing each CDR3 protein once. This table holds more than 300,000 distinct CDR3 sequences, roughly 12% found once. The source material was blood, either unsorted or a sorted T cell fraction (not recorded which). Every receptor here comes from a female donor with ankylosing spondylitis or in good health (not recorded which).

This clonotype has ten or more counts. The genes are TRBV29-1 and TRBJ1-5, with 7 bases that match TRBD1. From germline, CDR1 is SQVTM and CDR2 ANQGSEA. V gave up 6 bases and J gave up 6 bases; unmatched junction bases: 11. The CDR3 extends over 14 amino acids. CDR3 residues: CSVLDRDLGQPQHF. The CDR3 DNA reads TGCAGCGTGCTAGACAGGGACCTTGGTCAGCCCCAGCATTTT.

V and J are TRBV18 and TRBJ1-5, with D unresolved. Germline V gives CDR1 KGHSH, CDR2 LQKENI. The CDR3 has 16 amino acids. V was clipped by 3 bases and J by 4 bases, with 16 bases between them. CDR3 bases: TGTGCCAGCTCACCGTCTGGGGTTTCAAAGAATCAGCCCCAGCATTTT. It codes for CASSPSGVSKNQPQHF.

V gene TRBV19 combines with J gene TRBJ1-2; no reliable D call. The CDR3 contains 13 residues. Trimming removed 2 bases at V and 5 bases at J, with 9 bases between. The germline V gene has CDR1 LNHDA and CDR2 SQIVND (reference sequence). CDR3 amino acids: CASSISARYGYTF. CDR3 DNA: TGTGCCAGTAGTATATCAGCGAGGTATGGCTACACCTTC.

This chain uses TRBV27 with TRBJ2-7, with D unresolved. V was trimmed by 9 bases and J by 2 bases, leaving 8 bases between them. CDR1 and CDR2 from the germline V gene are MNHEY and SMNVEV (reference sequence). This CDR3 contains 11 residues. CDR3 bases: TGTGCCAGGAATCGGGCCTACGAGCAGTACTTC. Its protein is CARNRAYEQYF.

There are many counts of this clonotype. This chain links TRBV7-9 with TRBJ1-6, with D unclear. Trimming pared 5 bases from V and 10 bases from J, leaving 9 bases between. Germline V CDR1 and CDR2: SEHNR, FQNEAQ (reference sequence). The CDR3 runs to 12 residues. The CDR3 sequence is CASSPGPSPLHF. The DNA for the CDR3 is TGTGCCAGCAGCCCTGGTCCGTCACCCCTCCACTTT.

At least ten counts were recorded for this clonotype. J is TRBJ2-3 and V is TRBV6-1, with 10 bases matching TRBD1. Germline CDR1 reads MNHNS; CDR2 reads SASEGT. V gave up 6 bases and J gave up 4 bases; unmatched junction bases: 4. The CDR3 extends over 14 amino acids. DNA of the CDR3: TGTGCCAGCAGCCGGGACAGGGGACCAGATACGCAGTATTTT. It encodes CASSRDRGPDTQYF.

The chain carries TRBV5-1 and TRBJ2-5, with D possibly being TRBD1 or TRBD2 (5 bases each). Germline CDR1 is SGHRS and CDR2 is YFSETQ. This CDR3 is 14 amino acids long. V lost 3 bases and J lost 3, with 12 bases in between. The CDR3 nucleotides read TGCGCCAGCAGCTGGGGACCAGGAGAAGAGACCCAGTACTTC. The encoded protein is CASSWGPGEETQYF.

This clonotype was observed at least ten times. This chain uses TRBV12-3 or TRBV12-4 with TRBJ1-2; TRBD1 aligns across 8 bases. The CDR3 contains 15 residues. V shed 7 bases and J 5 bases; nucleotides not matched to a gene: 12. The CDR3 region has the DNA TGTGCCAGCACTCCCCCCCAGGGGGCATTTTATGGCTACACCTTC. This codes for CASTPPQGAFYGYTF.

This clonotype was recorded many times. This chain joins TRBV5-1 and TRBJ1-6; TRBD1 matches 7 bases. V lost 4 bases to trimming and J lost 7 bases; unmatched junction nucleotides: 5. The CDR3 totals 14 residues. Germline loops: CDR1 SGHRS, CDR2 YFSETQ. The DNA for the CDR3 is TGCGCCAGCAGCGCGACAGGGAAGAATTCACCCCTCCACTTT. Protein sequence: CASSATGKNSPLHF.

This clonotype appeared once. This chain uses TRBV30 with TRBJ2-1; a possible D gene is TRBD2 (5 bases). Trimming removed 0 bases at V and 9 bases at J, with 12 bases between. The CDR3 runs 13 residues. CDR1 GTSNPN and CDR2 SVGIG come from the germline V gene (reference sequence). This CDR3 is CAWSVAQTSEQFF. The CDR3 coding sequence is TGTGCCTGGAGTGTGGCGCAAACTAGTGAGCAGTTCTTC.

This clonotype was recorded many times. The chain combines TRBV12-3 or TRBV12-4 with TRBJ2-7; D not resolved. The CDR3 loop spans 11 amino acids. V was pared by 4 bases and J by 7 bases, with 8 bases between. CDR3 sequence (DNA): TGTGCCAGCAGTTCTCGGAAGGAGCAGTACTTC. It yields the protein CASSSRKEQYF.

In its sample, this clonotype was seen a few times. V and J are TRBV11-1 and TRBJ2-3, with D hard to call. V was cut by 3 bases and J by 4 bases, with 5 bases left in between. Germline V gene data show CDR1 as SGHAT and CDR2 as FQDESV (reference sequence). This CDR3 is built from 12 residues. The CDR3 sequence: CASSFSSDTQYF. For the CDR3, the DNA is TGTGCCAGCAGCTTTTCCTCAGATACGCAGTATTTT.

This clonotype was found a few times. The chain joins TRBV5-1 to TRBJ2-1, with 8 bases that match TRBD1. V lost 4 bases and J lost 4; bases outside the gene matches: 7. Per the germline V gene, CDR1 is SGHRS and CDR2 is YFSETQ. This CDR3 contains 15 residues. CDR3 nucleotides: TGCGCCAGCAGCGTCCGGGACAGGACTTACAATGAGCAGTTCTTC. This codes for CASSVRDRTYNEQFF.

This clonotype was counted many times. The rearrangement uses TRBV15 and TRBJ1-6; the D is unclear. The V gene lost 3 bases and the J gene lost 7 bases, with 10 bases spanning the gap. CDR3 length: 14 residues. Germline assignment: CDR1 LNHNV and CDR2 YYDKDF (reference sequence). This CDR3 is CATSRTDTNSPLHF. In nucleotides, the CDR3 is TGTGCCACCAGCAGGACTGACACAAATTCACCCCTCCACTTT.

The rearrangement uses TRBV5-1 and TRBJ2-1, with D possibly being TRBD2 (7 bases). Germline-derived CDR1 and CDR2 are SGHRS and YFSETQ. Deletions cut 7 bases from V and 2 bases from J, with 16 bases between. This CDR3 is 15 amino acids long. CDR3 protein: CASYISRGPYNEQFF. The CDR3 bases are TGCGCCAGCTACATCTCGCGGGGGCCCTACAATGAGCAGTTCTTC.

The V and J genes are TRBV12-3 or TRBV12-4 and TRBJ2-4, with 7 bases identical to TRBD2. The trim removed 6 bases at V and 5 bases at J, leaving 7 bases unmatched. The CDR3 runs to 14 residues. DNA for the CDR3: TGTGCCAGCAGCACCTCGGGGGGAGAAAACATTCAGTACTTC. It yields the protein CASSTSGGENIQYF.

Regarding this clonotype: A much bigger clone sits one base away, suggesting this may be a read error. This chain joins TRBV20-1 and TRBJ1-5; D possibly corresponds to TRBD1 (5 bases). The germline V gene has CDR1 DFQATT and CDR2 SNEGSKA (reference sequence). This CDR3 has 15 residues. The DNA of the CDR3 is TGCAGTACTAGACCAAGGGGAGGGGGCAATCAGCCCCAGCATTTT. Its protein product is CSTRPRGGGNQPQHF.

This clonotype has ten or more counts. The chain joins TRBV6-6 to TRBJ1-4, with TRBD1 matching over 10 bases. The CDR3 runs 13 residues. From germline, CDR1 is MNHNY and CDR2 SVGAGI (reference sequence). The trim removed 5 bases at V and 7 bases at J, leaving 1 base unmatched. The CDR3 nucleotides read TGTGCCAGCAGTGGGGACAGGGGTGAAAAACTGTTTTTT. As protein: CASSGDRGEKLFF.

This clonotype has more than one count but fewer than ten. J is TRBJ2-7 and V is TRBV27; no firm D call. The CDR3 consists of 13 residues. V shed 4 bases and J shed 4 bases, with 11 bases lying between them. Germline V gene lookup returns CDR1 MNHEY and CDR2 SMNVEV (reference sequence). In DNA, the CDR3 is TGTGCCAGCAGTTCGCCAGATTATTACGAGCAGTACTTC. Translating it yields CASSSPDYYEQYF.

This clonotype was picked up many times. The V and J genes are TRBV5-6 and TRBJ2-3; TRBD1 matches at 8 bases. This CDR3 spans 14 amino acids. V gave up 4 bases and J gave up 6 bases; unmatched junction bases: 7. Germline-derived CDR1 and CDR2 are SGHDT and YYEEEE. The CDR3 spells CASSLDRGGDTQYF. As DNA, the CDR3 is TGTGCCAGCAGCCTTGACAGGGGTGGCGATACGCAGTATTTT.

This clonotype has at least ten counts. The chain couples TRBV11-3 to TRBJ2-5, with D perhaps being TRBD1 or TRBD2 (5 bases each). Germline-derived CDR1 and CDR2 are SGHNT and YENEEA. CDR3 size: 13 residues. The V and J ends lost 3 bases and 5 bases respectively, with 10 bases between them. CDR3 sequence reads: CASSLGVDETQYF. The CDR3 DNA reads TGTGCCAGCAGCTTGGGGGTAGACGAGACCCAGTACTTC.

There are many counts of this clonotype. The V and J genes are TRBV7-2 and TRBJ1-2, with D tentatively TRBD1 (6 bases). Germline loops: CDR1 SGHTA, CDR2 FQGNSA. With 2 bases removed from V and 6 bases from J, the gap between germline ends came to 16 bases. The CDR3 runs to 15 residues. CDR3 loop: CASSLWKTGYNGYTF. The CDR3 region has the DNA TGTGCCAGCAGCTTATGGAAAACAGGGTATAATGGCTACACCTTC. Complete variable domain (other parts from reference TRBV7-2 and TRBJ1-2): GAGVSQSPSNKVTEKGKDVELRCDPISGHTALYWYRQSLGQGLEFLIYFQGNSAPDKSGLPSDRFSAERTGGSVSTLTIQRTQQEDSAVYLCASSLWKTGYNGYTFGSGTRLTVV.

The chain recombines TRBV20-1 with TRBJ1-1, with 9 positions matching TRBD1. Germline CDR1 DFQATT, CDR2 SNEGSKA (reference sequence). The junction had 14 bases not matched to a gene; V was cut back by 1 base and J by 5 bases. This CDR3 comprises 17 residues. CDR3 in amino acids: CSARGGGQGKGGTEAFF. The CDR3 nucleotides read TGCAGTGCTAGAGGGGGGGGACAGGGCAAGGGAGGAACTGAAGCTTTCTTT.

This clonotype was recorded at least ten times. Germline and junction disagree at one end, which may indicate a read error. The chain uses TRBV5-1 and TRBJ2-5; a possible D gene is TRBD1 (6 bases). CDR3 length: 13 amino acids. CDR1 and CDR2 (germline): SGHRS, YFSETQ. This chain's CDR3 is CASSLDSQETQYF. The DNA of the CDR3 is TGTGCCAGCAGCTTGGACAGCCAAGAGACCCAGTACTTC. The variable domain in full, completed from reference TRBV5-1 and TRBJ2-5, reads KAGVTQTPRYLIKTRGQQVTLSCSPISGHRSVSWYQQTPGQGLQFLFEYFSETQRNKGNFPGRFSGRQFSNSRSEMNVSTLELGDSALYLCASSLDSQETQYFGPGTRLLVL.

This clonotype has at least ten counts. V usage is TRBV7-2 and J usage is TRBJ2-2; 7 bases match TRBD1. CDR3 length: 15 residues. Germline values: CDR1 SGHTA, CDR2 FQGNSA. Germline trimming cut 5 bases from V and 0 bases from J; bases unmatched to any gene: 3. The CDR3, as DNA: TGTGCCAGCAGCGCAGGACAGGCGAACACCGGGGAGCTGTTTTTT. Its translation: CASSAGQANTGELFF. Together with reference TRBV7-2 and TRBJ2-2, the CDR3 gives the full variable domain: GAGVSQSPSNKVTEKGKDVELRCDPISGHTALYWYRQSLGQGLEFLIYFQGNSAPDKSGLPSDRFSAERTGGSVSTLTIQRTQQEDSAVYLCASSAGQANTGELFFGEGSRLTVL.

There are many counts of this clonotype. The rearrangement joins TRBV29-1 to TRBJ2-1, with a possible D match to TRBD1 (6 bases). Trimming took 7 bases from V and 8 from J, leaving 12 bases between them. The CDR3 runs 11 residues. Germline-derived CDR1 and CDR2 are SQVTM and ANQGSEA. The CDR3 loop is CSARTEHEQFF. CDR3 coding DNA: TGCAGCGCTAGGACAGAACATGAGCAGTTCTTC.

This clonotype was detected a few times. The V gene is TRBV5-1, the J gene TRBJ1-1; 10 nucleotides align to TRBD1. Per germline, CDR1 SGHRS and CDR2 YFSETQ. V was clipped by 1 base and J by 0 bases; unmatched bases: 6. CDR3 size: 17 residues. The CDR3 nucleotides read TGCGCCAGCAGCTTGATGGGACAGGGGTTCTTGAACACTGAAGCTTTCTTT. Translating gives CASSLMGQGFLNTEAFF. The full variable domain, in which reference TRBV5-1 and TRBJ1-1 provide the parts outside the CDR3, is KAGVTQTPRYLIKTRGQQVTLSCSPISGHRSVSWYQQTPGQGLQFLFEYFSETQRNKGNFPGRFSGRQFSNSRSEMNVSTLELGDSALYLCASSLMGQGFLNTEAFFGQGTRLTVV.